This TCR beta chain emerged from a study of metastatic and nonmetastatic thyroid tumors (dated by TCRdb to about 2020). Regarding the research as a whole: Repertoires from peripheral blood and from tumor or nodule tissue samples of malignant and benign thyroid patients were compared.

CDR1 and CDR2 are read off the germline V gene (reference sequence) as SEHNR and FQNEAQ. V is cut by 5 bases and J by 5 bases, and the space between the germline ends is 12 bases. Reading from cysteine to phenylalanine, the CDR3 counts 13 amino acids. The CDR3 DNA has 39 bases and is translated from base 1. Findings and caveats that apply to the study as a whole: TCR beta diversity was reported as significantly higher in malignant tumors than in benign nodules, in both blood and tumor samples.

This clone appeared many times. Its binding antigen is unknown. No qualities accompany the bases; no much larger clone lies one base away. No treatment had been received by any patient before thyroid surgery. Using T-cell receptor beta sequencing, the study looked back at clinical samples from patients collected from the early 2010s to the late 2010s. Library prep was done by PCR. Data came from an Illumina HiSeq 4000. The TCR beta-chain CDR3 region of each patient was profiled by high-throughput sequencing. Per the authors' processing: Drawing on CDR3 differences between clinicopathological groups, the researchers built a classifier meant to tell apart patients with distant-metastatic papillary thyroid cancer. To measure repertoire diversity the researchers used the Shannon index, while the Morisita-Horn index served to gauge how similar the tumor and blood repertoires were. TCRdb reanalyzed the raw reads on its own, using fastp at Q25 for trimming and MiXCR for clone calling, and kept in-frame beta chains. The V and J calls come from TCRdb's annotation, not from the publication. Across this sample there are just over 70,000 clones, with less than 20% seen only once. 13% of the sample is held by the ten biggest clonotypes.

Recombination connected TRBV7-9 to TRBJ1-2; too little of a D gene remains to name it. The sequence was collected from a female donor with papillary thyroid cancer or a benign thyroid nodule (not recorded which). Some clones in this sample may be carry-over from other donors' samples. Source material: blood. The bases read TGTGCCAGCAGCCCCTCGGCCATTTATGGCTACACCTTC. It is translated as CASSPSAIYGYTF.